The source of this T cell receptor beta chain is a study of blood T cell repertoires in COVID-19. Study-wide context: Acute and convalescent COVID-19 samples came from the United States, Italy and Spain. T cells, B-cell-depleted T cells, or PBMCs supplied cDNA or gDNA.

Germline assignment: CDR1 SGHNT and CDR2 YYREEE (reference sequence). The CDR3 has 15 amino acids. Trimming took 2 bases from V and 0 from J, leaving 9 bases between them. Participants spanned ages about 18 to 100 years and resided in some 22 US areas. Cohort 3 donors counted as recovered after two negative PCRs, clearance, or resolved symptoms. Profiling relied on immunoSEQ multiplex PCR, and the TCRdb table lists in-frame clones only, not all of them. This repertoire shows a few hundred thousand clones, roughly nine tenths found once; its top ten account for around 5.9%. Source material: PBMCs or T cells enriched from blood (not recorded which). The TCR originated in a young woman who had recovered from COVID-19. The chain combines TRBV5-4 with TRBJ2-1; possibly TRBD1 for D (6 bases). The CDR3 is CASSFGQSSYNEQFF. DNA of the CDR3: TGTGCCAGCAGCTTCGGACAGAGCTCCTACAATGAGCAGTTCTTC. Using reference TRBV5-4 and TRBJ2-1 for the parts outside the CDR3, the full variable domain is ETGVTQSPTHLIKTRGQQVTLRCSSQSGHNTVSWYQQALGQGPQFIFQYYREEENGRGNFPPRFSGLQFPNYSSELNVNALELDDSALYLCASSFGQSSYNEQFFGPGTRLTVL.